These 17 T cell receptor beta chains came from one sample sequenced in a study of OX40 agonist ivuxolimab in advanced cancers. TCRdb's table, derived via immunoSEQ multiplex PCR, lists solely in-frame clones and lacks some. The sample lists about 24,000 clones; around 75% were seen once. The sample in question was CD4+ or CD8+ T cells sorted from blood, obtained in a trial of the OX40 agonist ivuxolimab. These receptors all come from an adult with an advanced solid tumor such as melanoma, head and neck, liver or kidney cancer.

In this sample, this clone turned up a few times. The gene calls are TRBV10-3 and TRBJ2-3; 11 bases map to TRBD2. CDR3 length: 14 amino acids. The ends lost 10 bases at V and 4 bases at J; junction bases unmatched: 7. Germline V lookup: CDR1 ENHRY, CDR2 SYGVKD. The DNA of the CDR3 is TGTGCCACCCTTGCTAGCGGGGGGTCAGATACGCAGTATTTT. Amino acids: CATLASGGSDTQYF.

The DNA of the CDR3 is TGTGCCAGCAGCAAAGATGGCAGGGGGCTTAGCAATCAGCCCCAGCATTTT. It encodes CASSKDGRGLSNQPQHF. The chain is built from TRBV21-1 and TRBJ1-5; TRBD1, as called in the table, went unchecked against the DNA. TRBV21-1 is termed a pseudogene. CDR3 length equals 17 residues.

This chain connects TRBV5-8 to TRBJ1-6; D remains ambiguous. Germline CDR1 reads SGHTS; CDR2 reads YDEGEE. The CDR3 is 14 amino acids. Trimming shortened V by 4 bases and J by 10 bases, and 15 bases separated the two germline ends. The CDR3 nucleotides are TGTGCCAGCAGCCGGCCGTCGGGCAGCTCACCCCTCCACTTT. Residues: CASSRPSGSSPLHF.

The V gene is TRBV6-5, the J gene TRBJ1-6; D unclear. This CDR3 contains 15 residues. Trimming removed 3 bases from V and 9 bases from J, with 15 bases in between. Per the germline V gene, CDR1 is MNHEY and CDR2 is SVGAGI. This CDR3 is CASSYGESGSSPLHF. The CDR3, as DNA: TGTGCCAGCAGTTATGGGGAAAGCGGATCTTCACCCCTCCACTTT.

In its sample, this clone was seen a few times. This chain links TRBV4-1 with TRBJ1-3; D not certain. CDR3 size: 13 residues. Deletions cut 1 base from V and 7 bases from J, with 8 bases between. Germline V lookup: CDR1 MGHRA, CDR2 YSYEKL. The CDR3 region has the DNA TGCGCCAGCAGCCAAGGCCCCGGCAACACCATATATTTT. Translated, it gives CASSQGPGNTIYF.

This clone has more than one count but fewer than ten. The chain joins TRBV6-6 to TRBJ2-7, with D unresolved. The CDR3 covers 13 residues. Looked up from germline, CDR1 is MNHNY and CDR2 is SVGAGI (reference sequence). Trimming cost V 6 bases and J 1 base, with 10 bases left between them. The CDR3 DNA sequence: TGTGCCAGCAGCCCTGGGTCTTCCTACGAGCAGTACTTC. It codes for CASSPGSSYEQYF.

V gene TRBV7-3 combines with J gene TRBJ2-4, with D perhaps matching TRBD1 or TRBD2 (6 bases each). V lost 0 bases and J 2 bases, leaving 8 bases between the germline ends. CDR1 SGHTA and CDR2 FQGTGA come from the germline V gene. This CDR3 has 15 amino acids. The CDR3 bases are TGTGCCAGCAGCTTAACAGGGGGGCCCAAAAACATTCAGTACTTC. Protein: CASSLTGGPKNIQYF.

The chain combines TRBV30 with TRBJ1-1, with unresolved D. This CDR3 region has 14 residues. Per germline, CDR1 GTSNPN and CDR2 SVGIG (reference sequence). V lost 3 bases and J 4 bases, leaving 15 bases between the germline ends. The CDR3 DNA follows: TGTGCCTGGAGGGAGGAGTCAGAGAGCACTGAAGCTTTCTTT. Translated: CAWREESESTEAFF.

The genes are TRBV6-6 and TRBJ1-5; TRBD1 agrees at 9 bases. The germline CDR1 and CDR2 sequences are MNHNY and SVGAGI (reference sequence). V was pared by 5 bases and J by 5 bases, with 7 bases of the junction left unmatched. There are 15 residues in the CDR3. CDR3 bases: TGTGCCAGCAGTAAAACAGGGGGCGGGGATCAGCCCCAGCATTTT. Translated, it gives CASSKTGGGDQPQHF.

Notes on this clone: Distinct nucleotide sequences in the sample also encode this CDR3. The V call is TRBV10-3, the J call TRBJ1-1; D gene unclear. The V gene's germline CDR1 is ENHRY and CDR2 SYGVKD. The CDR3 consists of 14 residues. With 0 bases removed from V and 2 bases from J, the gap between germline ends came to 7 bases. The CDR3 region has the DNA TGTGCCATCAGTGAGTCAAGTCTCAACACTGAAGCTTTCTTT. The encoded protein is CAISESSLNTEAFF.

In nucleotides, the CDR3 is TGTGCCAGCAGCCAAGAGATAATAGACTACGAGCAGTACTTC. It encodes CASSQEIIDYEQYF. The chain recombines TRBV4-2 with TRBJ2-7, with D unresolved. The CDR3 is 14 amino acids. V gave up 0 bases and J gave up 3 bases, with 9 bases separating them. The germline V gene encodes CDR1 LGHNA and CDR2 YNFKEQ.

This clone was counted between two and nine times. This chain connects TRBV7-3 to TRBJ1-2; no clear D gene. The germline CDR1 and CDR2 sequences are SGHTA and FQGTGA. The CDR3 contains 16 residues. Deletions cut 6 bases from V and 0 bases from J, with 17 bases between. CDR3 sequence: CASSLLTRDANYGYTF. The CDR3 DNA reads TGTGCCAGCAGTCTCCTTACCCGAGACGCTAACTATGGCTACACCTTC. Complete variable domain (other parts from reference TRBV7-3 and TRBJ1-2): GAGVSQTPSNKVTEKGKYVELRCDPISGHTALYWYRQSLGQGPEFLIYFQGTGAADDSGLPNDRFFAVRPEGSVSTLKIQRTERGDSAVYLCASSLLTRDANYGYTFGSGTRLTVV.

The chain carries TRBV19 and TRBJ2-1, with D maybe TRBD2 (6 bases). V lost 7 bases and J lost 4, with 14 bases in between. CDR1 and CDR2 from the germline V gene are LNHDA and SQIVND (reference sequence). The CDR3 runs to 14 residues. DNA of the CDR3: TGTGCCAGTAACTGGGGAGGACCGTACAATGAGCAGTTCTTC. It translates to CASNWGGPYNEQFF.

The rearrangement uses TRBV7-6 and TRBJ1-1; D perhaps matches TRBD1 (5 bases). Between the trimmed V and J ends, which lost 2 bases and 2 bases, there was a span of 12 bases. Germline V gene lookup returns CDR1 SGHVS and CDR2 FNYEAQ. The CDR3 totals 15 residues. CDR3 sequence (DNA): TGTGCCAGCAGCTTAACGGGGGAAGTAAACACTGAAGCTTTCTTT. Translation: CASSLTGEVNTEAFF. The variable domain in full, completed from reference TRBV7-6 and TRBJ1-1, reads GAGVSQSPRYKVTKRGQDVALRCDPISGHVSLYWYRQALGQGPEFLTYFNYEAQQDKSGLPNDRFSAERPEGSISTLTIQRTEQRDSAMYRCASSLTGEVNTEAFFGQGTRLTVV.

The chain links TRBV21-1 to TRBJ2-5; the D call TRBD2 from the table was never checked on the DNA. TRBV21-1 is given as a pseudogene. CDR3 length: 16 residues. DNA for the CDR3: TGTGCCAGCAGCGCATGTAGAAACCGAGAAAAAGAGACCCAGTACTTC. It yields the protein CASSACRNREKETQYF.

This CDR3 is CASSLVGGTGGDGYTF. The CDR3 region has the DNA TGCGCCAGCAGCTTGGTGGGCGGAACAGGGGGGGATGGCTACACCTTC. The chain combines TRBV5-1 with TRBJ1-2; 8 positions agree with TRBD1. This CDR3 has 16 amino acids. CDR1 is SGHRS, CDR2 YFSETQ, per germline. V shed 0 bases and J 6 bases; nucleotides not matched to a gene: 10.

This rearrangement joins TRBV13 to TRBJ2-7; no clear D gene. CDR1 is PRHDT and CDR2 is FYEKMQ in the germline V gene (reference sequence). CDR3 length equals 14 residues. Trimming took off 6 bases at V and 0 bases at J, with 12 bases between the two ends. CDR3 DNA sequence: TGTGCCAGCAGTGTGGAAGGCTACTCCTACGAGCAGTACTTC. The encoded protein is CASSVEGYSYEQYF.